The 15 T cell receptor beta chains below all came from one sample that was sequenced in a study of graft-versus-host responses after intestinal transplantation. These receptors are not linked to any known antigen. Here immunoSEQ multiplex PCR was the method, and the copy in TCRdb shows in-frame clones only, minus some. The repertoire holds roughly 90,000 clones, with approximately 90% as singletons. This specimen was unstimulated CD4+ T cells sorted from spleen or lymph node cells, taken before transplant. These receptors all stem from a human donor who was the organ donor for an intestinal transplant.

This sequence joins TRBV5-1 and TRBJ2-6; 10 bases agree with TRBD2. V shed 6 bases, J shed 0 bases, and the junction held 3 bases outside the gene matches. Germline loops: CDR1 SGHRS, CDR2 YFSETQ. This CDR3 is built from 16 residues. DNA of the CDR3: TGCGCCAGCACTAGCGGGGGAATCTCTGGGGCCAACGTCCTGACTTTC. Translated, it gives CASTSGGISGANVLTF.

This clone was picked up one time. CDR3 nucleotide sequence: TGTGCCAGCAGCGTATGGGCGGGAGGGCCTCAAGAGACCCAGTACTTC. The encoded protein is CASSVWAGGPQETQYF. The chain links TRBV9 to TRBJ2-5; 9 bases match TRBD2. Germline V gives CDR1 SGDLS, CDR2 YYNGEE. The length of the CDR3 is 16 residues. V lost 1 base and J lost 2; bases outside the gene matches: 6. Drawing the rest from reference TRBV9 and TRBJ2-5, the complete variable domain is DSGVTQTPKHLITATGQRVTLRCSPRSGDLSVYWYQQSLDQGLQFLIQYYNGEERAKGNILERFSAQQFPDLHSELNLSSLELGDSALYFCASSVWAGGPQETQYFGPGTRLLVL.

This chain uses TRBV11-2 with TRBJ2-7; D not certain. V was pared by 4 bases and J by 2 bases, with 6 bases between. The CDR3 has 12 amino acids. The V gene's germline CDR1 is SGHAT and CDR2 FQNNGV. CDR3 nucleotide sequence: TGTGCCAGCAGCTCCCGTACCTACGAGCAGTACTTC. Translating gives CASSSRTYEQYF.

The chain links TRBV5-4 to TRBJ2-5; D uncertain. Germline-derived CDR1 and CDR2 are SGHNT and YYREEE (reference sequence). Trimming left V 5 bases short and J 1 base short, with 18 bases between. CDR3 length equals 16 residues. The CDR3 is CASSSRVIVGQETQYF. The CDR3 region has the DNA TGTGCCAGCAGTTCACGGGTCATCGTGGGCCAAGAGACCCAGTACTTC.

The chain employs TRBV27 and TRBJ2-1; D remains ambiguous. The germline V gene encodes CDR1 MNHEY and CDR2 SMNVEV (reference sequence). The CDR3 runs 13 residues. V was shortened by 5 bases and J by 3 bases, with 8 bases between the two germline ends. CDR3 coding DNA: TGTGCCAGCAGTCGGGTCGTCTACAATGAGCAGTTCTTC. The encoded protein is CASSRVVYNEQFF.

This clone showed up just once. V gene TRBV2 combines with J gene TRBJ1-5; 7 bases match TRBD1. The CDR3 has 14 amino acids. The V gene's germline CDR1 is SNHLY and CDR2 FYNNEI. The junction had 10 bases not matched to a gene; V was cut back by 10 bases and J by 4 bases. The CDR3 bases are TGTGCCACCACGGAACAGGGGATTAATCAGCCCCAGCATTTT. Translation: CATTEQGINQPQHF.

This clone came up a few times. The chain joins TRBV19 to TRBJ2-7, with D possibly being TRBD1 (6 bases). Germline V gene data show CDR1 as LNHDA and CDR2 as SQIVND (reference sequence). Trimming left V 6 bases short and J 4 bases short, with 13 bases between. The CDR3 sequence is 13 residues long. The CDR3 DNA reads as TGTGCCAGTAGCCCCGGGACAAAATACGAGCAGTACTTC. Its translation is CASSPGTKYEQYF. Supplemented by reference TRBV19 and TRBJ2-7, the full variable domain reads DGGITQSPKYLFRKEGQNVTLSCEQNLNHDAMYWYRQDPGQGLRLIYYSQIVNDFQKGDIAEGYSVSREKKESFPLTVTSAQKNPTAFYLCASSPGTKYEQYFGPGTRLTVT.

The chain links TRBV6-1 to TRBJ1-2; D not certain. Trimming removed 0 bases at V and 3 bases at J, with 11 bases between. Germline CDR1 is MNHNS and CDR2 is SASEGT. CDR3 length: 15 residues. CDR3 nucleotide sequence: TGTGCCAGCAGTGAAGCAAGGTCACAGTACTATGGCTACACCTTC. Its protein is CASSEARSQYYGYTF.

J is TRBJ2-5 and V is TRBV21-1; TRBD1 is the table's D call, not checked against the DNA. TRBV21-1 is a known pseudogene. CDR3 length: 16 residues. CDR3: CASSKGRMAGLKTQYF. For the CDR3, the DNA is TGTGCCAGCAGCAAAGGAAGGATGGCAGGGCTGAAGACCCAGTACTTC.

The chain employs TRBV6-6 and TRBJ1-6; a weak D match, TRBD1 (5 bases). With 6 bases removed from V and 10 bases from J, the gap between germline ends came to 19 bases. The CDR3 has 15 residues. Germline CDR1 reads MNHNY; CDR2 reads SVGAGI (reference sequence). The CDR3 nucleotides are TGTGCCAGCAGCCATCCTGGACAAGTACGCTCACCCCTCCACTTT. Protein product: CASSHPGQVRSPLHF.

The chain employs TRBV6-7 and TRBJ1-2, with no clear D. TRBV6-7 is reported as an ORF; its role is uncertain. CDR3 length: 13 amino acids. Trimming took 3 bases from V and 7 from J, leaving 12 bases between them. The CDR3 DNA sequence: TGTGCCAGCAGTTATGAGGGCGAAGTTGGCTACACCTTC. Its protein is CASSYEGEVGYTF.

V is TRBV6-5 and J is TRBJ2-7; 7 positions agree with TRBD1. V lost 7 bases and J lost 0; bases outside the gene matches: 3. Germline CDR1 reads MNHEY; CDR2 reads SVGAGI. The CDR3 has 13 residues. The CDR3 sequence is CASTDRFSYEQYF. In DNA, the CDR3 is TGTGCCAGCACGGACAGGTTCTCCTACGAGCAGTACTTC.

This chain joins TRBV7-8 and TRBJ1-2; D not resolved. Trimming stripped 5 bases from V and 3 bases from J, with 16 bases between. The CDR3 covers 15 residues. Germline V gene sequence: CDR1 SGHVS, CDR2 FQNEAQ. For the CDR3, the DNA is TGTGCCAGCAGCCCAACGGAGTTGATGCACTATGGCTACACCTTC. Protein sequence: CASSPTELMHYGYTF. Supplemented by reference TRBV7-8 and TRBJ1-2, the full variable domain reads GAGVSQSPRYKVAKRGQDVALRCDPISGHVSLFWYQQALGQGPEFLTYFQNEAQLDKSGLPSDRFFAERPEGSVSTLKIQRTQQEDSAVYLCASSPTELMHYGYTFGSGTRLTVV.

The J gene is TRBJ2-5, the V gene TRBV28; 9 bases fit TRBD2. CDR3 length: 13 amino acids. Germline trimming cut 2 bases from V and 5 bases from J; bases unmatched to any gene: 0. Germline V CDR1 and CDR2: MDHEN, SYDVKM. The CDR3 sequence: CASSLSGRETQYF. The CDR3 DNA is TGTGCCAGCAGTTTAAGCGGGAGGGAGACCCAGTACTTC.

The chain links TRBV30 to TRBJ2-1, with D possibly being TRBD2 (5 bases). This CDR3 has 13 residues. The germline V gene has CDR1 GTSNPN and CDR2 SVGIG (reference sequence). Deletions cut 5 bases from V and 12 bases from J, with 20 bases between. CDR3 sequence reads: CAWALGWEKTQFF. The CDR3 DNA follows: TGTGCCTGGGCTCTAGGGTGGGAGAAAACGCAGTTCTTC.